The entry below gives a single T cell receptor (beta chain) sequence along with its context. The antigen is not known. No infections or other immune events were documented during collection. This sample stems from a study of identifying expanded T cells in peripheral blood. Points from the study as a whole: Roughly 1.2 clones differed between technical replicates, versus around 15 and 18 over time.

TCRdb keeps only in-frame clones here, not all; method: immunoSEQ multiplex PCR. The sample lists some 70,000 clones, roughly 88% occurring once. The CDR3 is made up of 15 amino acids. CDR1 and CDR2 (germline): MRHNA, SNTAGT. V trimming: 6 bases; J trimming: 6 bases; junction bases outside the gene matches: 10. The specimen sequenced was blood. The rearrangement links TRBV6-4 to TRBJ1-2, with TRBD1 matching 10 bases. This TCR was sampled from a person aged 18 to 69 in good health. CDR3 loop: CASRWDRTGGDGYTF. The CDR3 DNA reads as TGTGCCAGCAGGTGGGATCGGACAGGGGGAGATGGCTACACCTTC.